Listed here are 4 T cell receptor beta chains from one sample, sequenced in a study of untreated major depressive disorder. Study findings and constraints: Depressed patients' CD4+ T cells carried increased TRBV05-01 (Vbeta 5.1) usage versus control CD4+ T cells.

These receptors have no known antigen. Repertoires were generated with immunoSEQ multiplex PCR, while TCRdb's copy carries only in-frame clones and drops some. The table has 25,000 to 30,000 clones, about 91% seen once. The sequencing input was CD4+ T cells from PBMCs. The receptors were gathered from a woman between 25 and 40 years old with major depressive disorder.

The rearrangement links TRBV21-1 to TRBJ2-5; the D call TRBD2 from the table was never checked on the DNA. TRBV21-1 counts as a pseudogene. The CDR3 consists of 15 residues. Written as DNA, the CDR3 is TGTGCCCGCCGGGGGGGGTCGAACTCCCAAGAGACCCAGTACTTC. Translated: CARRGGSNSQETQYF.

The chain carries TRBV7-9 and TRBJ2-5; 7 bases are shared with TRBD1. The length of the CDR3 is 16 residues. J gave up 2 bases and V 4 bases, and 10 bases lay outside the gene matches. The germline V gene encodes CDR1 SEHNR and CDR2 FQNEAQ (reference sequence). DNA for the CDR3: TGTGCCAGCAGCTCCTACAGGGGAAGGGGGCAAGAGACCCAGTACTTC. This encodes CASSSYRGRGQETQYF.

The V and J genes are TRBV5-1 and TRBJ2-2; TRBD1 agrees at 7 bases. The CDR3 consists of 14 residues. V trimming: 4 bases; J trimming: 4 bases; junction bases outside the gene matches: 4. Germline V lookup: CDR1 SGHRS, CDR2 YFSETQ. This chain's CDR3 is CASSNPGGTGELFF. The CDR3 DNA reads TGCGCCAGCAGCAACCCAGGGGGCACCGGGGAGCTGTTTTTT.

This chain connects TRBV5-1 to TRBJ2-2, with D hard to call. The ends were cut back, 4 bases at V and 5 bases at J, with 15 bases in the middle. The length of the CDR3 is 15 residues. Germline loops: CDR1 SGHRS, CDR2 YFSETQ. The CDR3 spells CASSVRFEGTGELFF. The CDR3 nucleotides are TGCGCCAGCAGCGTCCGGTTTGAAGGGACCGGGGAGCTGTTTTTT.